One TCR beta chain is described in this entry. Its antigen remains unidentified. No per-base quality is available; no much larger clone lies one base away. Looking up the germline V gene (reference sequence) yields CDR1 LNHNV and CDR2 YYDKDF. V trim: 1 base; J trim: 2 bases; unmatched bases: 3. The CDR3 spans 16 residues, from the cysteine through the phenylalanine. Only the CDR3 region is kept as DNA, spanning 48 bases read in frame from base 1. This record belongs to a study of blood T cell repertoires in COVID-19 (dated by TCRdb to about 2020). With regard to the full study: Samples from collaborators originated in the United States, Italy and Spain and spanned both the acute and convalescent phases of COVID-19. The prospective study material was composed of cDNA or gDNA derived from T cells, B-cell-depleted T cells, or PBMCs. The dataset comprised deeply sampled blood TCRbeta repertoires from subjects exposed to, actively infected with, or recovered from COVID-19. The repertoires were released in a freely available public database intended as a resource for research on the immune response to SARS-CoV-2. Samples were obtained from the ongoing ImmuneRACE study (first 160 participants) and from some 1,200 subjects provided by 6 global collaborators. The sample metadata nearly always contained a de-identified subject ID, COVID-19 status, age in years and sex. Where HLA class I and class II types were available, the types were taken from metadata supplied by the sample provider, not from assay-based typing. What the authors observed across the whole study: The quantity of clinical and demographic metadata differed by source and by participant and was supplied without curation.

The immunoSEQ Assay, a bias-controlled multiplex PCR, was used to amplify TCRbeta CDR3 regions from genomic DNA. Per the original workflow: The number of nucleated cells in each sample was estimated by amplification of reference gene primers within the assay. To quantify the absolute abundance of each unique TCRbeta CDR3 rearrangement, sequence reads were collapsed and filtered. For each sample, productive Simpson clonality was calculated as the square root of Simpson's diversity index across productive rearrangements. The clones in this table, taken by TCRdb from immuneACCESS, are in-frame only. Not every clone is retained; where verified, under half of the shortfall comes from an unresolved V gene, and the cause of the rest is unknown. That table is the source of V, J and clone size, and D and trimming were worked out from the DNA. The sample profile shows 63,000 or so clones; about 80% of them were found once. Of the sample, roughly an eighth falls within the top ten clones.

The collaborating institutions used their own protocols to collect whole blood in K2EDTA tubes. For TCRbeta analysis, collaborators shipped samples in one of three forms: frozen whole blood, isolated PBMCs, or DNA extracted from either of those sample types. Sample: peripheral blood. The sequence was collected from a human donor in a cohort sampled during active COVID-19. Here the chain combines TRBV15 and TRBJ2-2; 8 of the junction bases match TRBD1. The encoded CDR3 is CATSRVSGGNTGELFF. Here is the DNA: TGTGCCACCAGCAGAGTTTCAGGGGGCAACACCGGGGAGCTGTTTTTT.